This T cell receptor beta chain originates from a study of regulatory dendritic cells for organ transplantation. Memory T cells were CD45RO+, naive were CD45RA+, sorted by FACS. Sequencing was performed with immunoSEQ multiplex PCR; in TCRdb, only in-frame clones are kept and a portion is missing. The sample lists around 20,000 clones, roughly 69% occurring once. Trimming cost V 0 bases and J 2 bases; bases outside gene matches: 6. The CDR3 covers 16 residues. Per germline, CDR1 SGHRS and CDR2 YFSETQ. This TCR derives from a human donor in good health. This chain joins TRBV5-1 and TRBJ2-5; 8 nucleotides match TRBD1. The sample comprised memory CD4+ T cells from blood. As for subset: CD45RO+ memory T cells. CDR3 DNA: TGCGCCAGCAGCTTGGGTACAGGGGGGATACAAGAGACCCAGTACTTC. This encodes CASSLGTGGIQETQYF.